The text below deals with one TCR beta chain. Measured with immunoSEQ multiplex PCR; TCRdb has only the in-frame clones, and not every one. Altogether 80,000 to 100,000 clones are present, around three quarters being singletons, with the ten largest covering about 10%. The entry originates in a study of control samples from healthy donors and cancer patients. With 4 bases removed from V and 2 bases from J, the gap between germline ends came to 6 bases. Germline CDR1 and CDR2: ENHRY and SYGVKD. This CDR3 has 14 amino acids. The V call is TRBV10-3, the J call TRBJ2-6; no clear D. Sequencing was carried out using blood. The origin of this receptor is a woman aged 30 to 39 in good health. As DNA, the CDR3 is TGTGCCATCAGTGGCCATGCTGGGGCCAACGTCCTGACTTTC. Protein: CAISGHAGANVLTF.